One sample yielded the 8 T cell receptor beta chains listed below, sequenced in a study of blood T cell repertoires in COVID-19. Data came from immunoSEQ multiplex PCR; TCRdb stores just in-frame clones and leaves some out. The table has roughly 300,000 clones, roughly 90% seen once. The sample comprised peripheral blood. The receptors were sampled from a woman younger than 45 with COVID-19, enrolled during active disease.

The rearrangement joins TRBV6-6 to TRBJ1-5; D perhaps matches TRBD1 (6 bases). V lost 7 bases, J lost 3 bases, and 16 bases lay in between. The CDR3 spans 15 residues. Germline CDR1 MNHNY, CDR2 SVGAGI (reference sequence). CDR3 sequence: CASIPGGKVNQPQHF. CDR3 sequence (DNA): TGTGCCAGCATTCCGGGGGGCAAGGTCAATCAGCCCCAGCATTTT.

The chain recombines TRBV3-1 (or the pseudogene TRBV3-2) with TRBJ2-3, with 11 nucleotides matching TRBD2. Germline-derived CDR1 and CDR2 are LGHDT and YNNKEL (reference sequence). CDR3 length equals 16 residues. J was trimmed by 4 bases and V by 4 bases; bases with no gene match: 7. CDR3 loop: CASSPLAGAPADTQYF. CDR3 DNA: TGTGCCAGCAGCCCACTAGCGGGAGCACCTGCAGATACGCAGTATTTT.

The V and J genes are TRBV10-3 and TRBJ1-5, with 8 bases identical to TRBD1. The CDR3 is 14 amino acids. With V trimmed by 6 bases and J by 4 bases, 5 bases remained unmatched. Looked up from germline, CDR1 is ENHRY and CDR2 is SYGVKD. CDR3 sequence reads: CAISVDRVNQPQHF. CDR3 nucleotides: TGTGCCATCAGCGTGGACAGGGTGAATCAGCCCCAGCATTTT.

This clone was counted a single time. This chain's CDR3 is CASSELSRSSGANVLTF. For the CDR3, the DNA is TGTGCCAGCAGTGAACTTTCAAGGAGCTCTGGGGCCAACGTCCTGACTTTC. This chain joins TRBV27 and TRBJ2-6; the D is unclear. The V and J ends lost 5 bases and 0 bases respectively, with 14 bases between them. Germline V gives CDR1 MNHEY, CDR2 SMNVEV (reference sequence). This CDR3 contains 17 residues.

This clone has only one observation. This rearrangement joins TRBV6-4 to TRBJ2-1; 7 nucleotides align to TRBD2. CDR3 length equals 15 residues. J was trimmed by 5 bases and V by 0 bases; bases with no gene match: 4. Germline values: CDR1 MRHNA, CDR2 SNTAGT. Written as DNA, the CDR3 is TGTGCCAGCAGTGACTCTGGGCGGGGGAACAATGAGCAGTTCTTC. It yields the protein CASSDSGRGNNEQFF.

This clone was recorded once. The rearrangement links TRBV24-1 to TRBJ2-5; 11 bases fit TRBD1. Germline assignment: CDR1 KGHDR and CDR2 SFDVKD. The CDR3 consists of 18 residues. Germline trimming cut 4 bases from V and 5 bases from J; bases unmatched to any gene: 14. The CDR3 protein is CATSDQAVGQGAWETQYF. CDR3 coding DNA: TGTGCCACCAGTGACCAGGCCGTAGGACAGGGGGCCTGGGAGACCCAGTACTTC.

The CDR3 loop is CASSETSAGGPTTGELFF. The CDR3 nucleotides read TGCGCCAGCAGTGAGACCTCCGCGGGAGGGCCAACTACCGGGGAGCTGTTTTTT. The chain carries TRBV10-2 and TRBJ2-2; TRBD2 agrees at 9 bases. Germline CDR1 is WSHSY and CDR2 is SAAADI. With V trimmed by 2 bases and J by 5 bases, 12 bases remained unmatched. The CDR3 runs to 18 residues.

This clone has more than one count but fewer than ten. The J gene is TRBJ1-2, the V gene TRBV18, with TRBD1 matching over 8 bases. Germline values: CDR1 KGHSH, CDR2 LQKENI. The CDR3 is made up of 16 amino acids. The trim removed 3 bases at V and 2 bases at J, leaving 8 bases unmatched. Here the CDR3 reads CASSPATGQVNYGYTF. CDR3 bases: TGTGCCAGCTCACCGGCTACGGGACAGGTCAACTATGGCTACACCTTC.